This record concerns one TCR beta chain sequence. V lost 2 bases, J lost 0 bases, and 9 bases lay in between. The CDR3 totals 15 residues. Per the germline V gene, CDR1 is SGHTA and CDR2 is FQGNSA. The data are from a study of response to subunit inactivated influenza vaccine. TCRdb passed the RT-PCR reads through MiXCR, listing each CDR3 protein once. The table shows hundreds of thousands of distinct CDR3 sequences, with about 10% occurring only once. This sample also belongs to another study, concerning T cells expressing NK-cell markers. That investigation notes: With UMIs, 5'RACE template switching was used to make TCR beta cDNA. The study drew TCR beta repertoires from sorted CD3+CD56+NKG2C+, CD3+CD56+NKG2C- and CD3+CD56-NKG2C+ T cells. The CD3+CD56-NKG2C+ fraction was also led by these clonotypes in a handful of donors. Whether expanded NKG2C+ T cell clones were HCMV specific stayed uncertain.

The sequence came from a man aged 45-60 years who received an inactivated influenza vaccine. This chain connects TRBV7-2 to TRBJ2-3; D is uncertain. Sample: PBMCs from blood, taken on the day of vaccination. The CDR3 reads CASSLRRYSTDTQYF. The CDR3 region has the DNA TGTGCCAGCAGCTTAAGACGCTACAGCACAGATACGCAGTATTTT.